The rows below give T cell receptor beta chains drawn from one sample of a study of T cells in localized non-small cell lung cancer. The table came from immunoSEQ multiplex PCR; TCRdb's copy has only in-frame clones and leaves some out. The repertoire holds tens of thousands of clones, with roughly 75% as singletons. The sequencing used peripheral blood, collected before any cancer treatment. The receptors here all came from a male donor aged 60 or older with stage II squamous cell lung carcinoma. The CDR3 runs from the conserved cysteine through the conserved F or W. A D gene is named only where the DNA matches it firmly. Expanded clones get a size class; other rows say once, few or many, or leave the size out.

clone_size,j_call,d_call,v_call,cdr3_length,cdr3_nt,cdr3_aa
few,TRBJ2-7,TRBD2,TRBV28,15,TGTGCCAGCAGTTCTCCCGGGACTAGCGTGGACGAGCAGTACTTC,CASSSPGTSVDEQYF
.,TRBJ2-5,.,TRBV5-6,15,TGTGCCAGCAGCTTGGTTCCGGGGTCTTCAGAGACCCAGTACTTC,CASSLVPGSSETQYF
few,TRBJ2-6,TRBD1,TRBV7-8,15,TGTGCCAGCAGCTCCCGGGACAGGGGGCAGTACGTCCTGACTTTC,CASSSRDRGQYVLTF
.,TRBJ1-2,TRBD1,TRBV9,14,TGTGCCAGCAGCGTAGCGGGGGACAGCTATGGCTACACCTTC,CASSVAGDSYGYTF
.,TRBJ2-1,.,TRBV12-5,14,TGTGCTAGTGGTTTGTGGGGGAGCTACAATGAGCAGTTCTTC,CASGLWGSYNEQFF
once,TRBJ1-6,.,TRBV30,17,TGTGCCTGGAGTGTAGTGGAGTTCAGCTCCTATAATTCACCCCTCCACTTT,CAWSVVEFSSYNSPLHF
few,TRBJ1-1,TRBD1,TRBV19,17,TGTGCCAGCTACTCGGGACAGGGATGGGGCATGAACACTGAAGCTTTCTTT,CASYSGQGWGMNTEAFF
once,TRBJ1-2,.,TRBV16,13,TGTGCCAGCAGCGGAAGACAAGACTATGGCTACACCTTC,CASSGRQDYGYTF
.,TRBJ2-1,TRBD1,TRBV7-9,14,TGTGCCAGCAGCGGGGGACAGGGCAGCAATGAGCAGTTCTTC,CASSGGQGSNEQFF
many,TRBJ2-2,.,TRBV6-5,14,TGTGCCAGCAGTTACTCGCAGATAACCGGGGAGCTGTTTTTT,CASSYSQITGELFF
.,TRBJ1-4,.,TRBV19,15,TGTGCCAGTAGTATATCCAGGGTCCCTGGGGAAAAACTGTTTTTT,CASSISRVPGEKLFF
.,TRBJ2-1,TRBD1,TRBV19,17,TGTGCCAGTAGTATAGATACAGGGGGCGCCCCCTACAATGAGCAGTTCTTC,CASSIDTGGAPYNEQFF
few,TRBJ2-5,.,TRBV6-5,13,TGTGCCAGCGTCCCCTCGGGGGAAGAGACCCAGTACTTC,CASVPSGEETQYF
.,TRBJ2-5,TRBD2,TRBV5-1,16,TGCGCCAGCAGCTTGGGGGGACTAGCGGGAGAAGAGACCCAGTACTTC,CASSLGGLAGEETQYF
.,TRBJ2-5,TRBD2,TRBV7-7,15,TGTGCCAGCAGCTTGGGCGGGAGCCCTCCAGAGACCCAGTACTTC,CASSLGGSPPETQYF
.,TRBJ1-2,.,TRBV27,15,TGTGCCAGCAGTGAAAGAGGTGGGCAGTTCCATGGCTACACCTTC,CASSERGGQFHGYTF
.,TRBJ1-5,.,TRBV6-5,14,TGTGCCAGCAGTTACTCGAACGCGGAATGGCCCCAGCATTTT,CASSYSNAEWPQHF
.,TRBJ1-5,.,TRBV6-1,13,TGTGCCAGCAGTGATTTGACCAATCAGCCCCAGCATTTT,CASSDLTNQPQHF
.,TRBJ2-2,.,TRBV27,15,TGTGCCAGCAAGGGAGTGACAGGTCCTACCGGGGAGCTGTTTTTT,CASKGVTGPTGELFF
.,TRBJ2-5,TRBD2,TRBV19,13,TGTGCCAGTAGTATCCTAGCGGAAGAGACCCAGTACTTC,CASSILAEETQYF
.,TRBJ2-1,.,TRBV11-2,16,TGTGCCAGCAGCTTCGGACCGGGGTGGTCCTACAATGAGCAGGTCTTC,CASSFGPGWSYNEQVF
once,TRBJ1-2,.,TRBV6-5,12,TGTGCCAGCAGTCCTGGTAACTATGGCTACACCTTC,CASSPGNYGYTF
.,TRBJ2-7,TRBD1,TRBV30,14,TGTGCCTGGAAATGGGGACAGAATCCCTACGAGCAGTACTTC,CAWKWGQNPYEQYF
.,TRBJ1-1,.,TRBV7-9,14,TGTGCCAGCAGCTTAGAACATCTGAACACTGAAGCTTTCTTT,CASSLEHLNTEAFF
.,TRBJ1-1,.,TRBV28,14,TGTGCCAGCAGTTTACTGGCAGGGAACACTGAAGCTTTCTTT,CASSLLAGNTEAFF
few,TRBJ1-1,.,TRBV30,13,TGTGCCTGGAGTGTATTGCGGGGGATTGAAGCTTTCTTT,CAWSVLRGIEAFF
.,TRBJ2-1,.,TRBV28,15,TGTGCCAGCAGTCCATTAGGGGACGCCGACGATGAGCAGTTCTTC,CASSPLGDADDEQFF
.,TRBJ2-7,TRBD2,TRBV10-2,14,TGCGCCACCCAGCCCAGCGGGAGAGGAGTCGAGCAGTACTTC,CATQPSGRGVEQYF
.,TRBJ1-1,.,TRBV5-1,15,TGCGCCAGCAGCTCGCAAGGGGCAGCGGGGACTGAAGCTTTCTTT,CASSSQGAAGTEAFF
.,TRBJ1-1,.,TRBV18,14,TGTGCCAGCTCACCACCGGGAATGAACACTGAAGCTTTCTTT,CASSPPGMNTEAFF
.,TRBJ2-2,.,TRBV6-1,13,TGTGCCAGCAGAGAACAGAACACCGGGGAGCTGTTTTTT,CASREQNTGELFF
.,TRBJ1-5,.,TRBV5-8,13,TGTGCCAGCAGCGGAGGGGGTGAGCAGCCCCAGCATTTT,CASSGGGEQPQHF
once,TRBJ1-5,.,TRBV30,17,TGTGCCTGGAGTGTACCTGTCGGGACACATAGCAATCAGCCCCAGCATTTT,CAWSVPVGTHSNQPQHF
.,TRBJ1-1,.,TRBV5-5,15,TGTGCCAGCAGCGGGTTCGGGACACAAAACACTGAAGCTTTCTTT,CASSGFGTQNTEAFF
.,TRBJ1-2,.,TRBV6-5,14,TGTGCCAGCAGCACCAGGCCCCCTAACTATGGCTACACCTTC,CASSTRPPNYGYTF
once,TRBJ1-2,TRBD1,TRBV30,15,TGTGCCTGGAGTACCGGGACAGGGCCGGGCTATGGCTACACCTTC,CAWSTGTGPGYGYTF
.,TRBJ2-5,.,TRBV6-5,13,TGTGCCAGCAGTTACGGCAGGGTGGAGACCCAGTACTTC,CASSYGRVETQYF
.,TRBJ2-1,.,TRBV29-1,15,TGCAGCGTTGAAGATCCCCGGAGGCCGGGCGGTGAGCAGTTCTTC,CSVEDPRRPGGEQFF